This paragraph covers one T cell receptor beta chain sequence. V gave up 4 bases and J gave up 1 base, with 15 bases separating them. The CDR3 totals 16 residues. Germline CDR1 is LGHDT and CDR2 is YNNKEL (reference sequence). Authors' analysis steps: Reference gene primer amplification yielded estimated nucleated cell counts. Clones were sequenced by immunoSEQ multiplex PCR, and TCRdb holds only the in-frame ones, with some missing. The V and J calls and clone size come from that table; D and trimming were worked out from the DNA. The profile covers 70,000 to 85,000 clones, with over 70% appearing a single time and approximately 37% taken by the ten largest. This specimen comes from a study of blood T cell repertoires in COVID-19. In the study overall: Samples taken during acute and convalescent COVID-19 were collected in the United States, Italy and Spain. PBMCs, B-cell-depleted T cells, or T cells were the source of the cDNA or gDNA that made up the material.

Sequences were obtained from peripheral blood. The source is a man older than 75 with active or convalescent COVID-19. The rearrangement links TRBV3-1 (or the pseudogene TRBV3-2) to TRBJ2-3; D is unclear. CDR3 residues: CASSRDFRYGTDTQYF. The DNA for the CDR3 is TGTGCCAGCAGCCGCGACTTTAGATATGGCACAGATACGCAGTATTTT.